This T cell receptor beta chain was profiled in a study of blood T cell repertoires in COVID-19. Participant ages covered about 18 to 95 years across 24 US areas. Someone with COVID-19 had been met by exposed participants within 2 weeks before study entry. Libraries were prepared by immunoSEQ multiplex PCR; TCRdb keeps only in-frame clonotypes and omits some of them. The table has roughly 240,000 clones, 85% to 90% seen once. Germline V CDR1 and CDR2: MDHEN, SYDVKM. With 11 bases clipped from V and 9 bases from J, the junction kept 10 bases outside the gene matches. The CDR3 is 14 residues long. Source material: PBMCs or T cells enriched from blood (not recorded which). This chain links TRBV28 with TRBJ1-6; the match to TRBD1 covers 10 bases. This TCR derives from a man aged 50-59 years who had been exposed to COVID-19. The CDR3 loop reads CAVQWGQGSSPLHF. The CDR3 nucleotides are TGTGCCGTGCAATGGGGACAGGGGAGTTCACCCCTCCACTTT.